This T cell receptor (beta chain) was obtained from a study of Graves' ophthalmopathy and Graves' hyperthyroidism (dated by TCRdb to 2016 to 2018). With respect to the entire study: Peripheral blood was collected before any treatment was given, at the time of initial diagnosis. The study used TCR beta repertoire signatures to distinguish Graves' ophthalmopathy from Graves' hyperthyroidism and to predict progression to ophthalmopathy. In total, approximately 140 blood samples were TCR-sequenced: 40 to 45 ophthalmopathy, approximately 80 hyperthyroidism and about 17 hyperthyroidism-to-ophthalmopathy patients. To explore V-J signatures that separate ophthalmopathy from hyperthyroidism, a discovery set of more than 95 patients was enrolled, consisting of more than 40 with ophthalmopathy and some 56 with stable hyperthyroidism. The independent validation cohort included approximately 19 hyperthyroidism patients plus 17 patients who later progressed from hyperthyroidism to ophthalmopathy. T-cell repertoires of thyroid tissue and blood were compared in six hyperthyroidism patients. After sampling, hyperthyroidism patients received methimazole starting at 30 mg daily, and ophthalmopathy patients received high-dose intravenous methylprednisolone. For training and testing, the 110 or so patients in the discovery cohort were randomly divided in a 7:3 ratio. The full study reports these points: No statistical method was used to set the sample size in advance, and the investigators knew which group each participant was assigned to. In validation, the model predicted ophthalmopathy progression with more than 70% sensitivity and less than 80% specificity; fewer than 15 predicted patients were CT-confirmed with GO in a median of approximately 6.5 months. Among expanded thyroid clonotypes with frequency above 0.001, most also showed up in blood, which suggests that blood repertoires may reflect the thyroid immune response. In cross-validation, the 13-signature model distinguished ophthalmopathy from stable hyperthyroidism with around 90% sensitivity and 81% to 82% specificity, while in the test set the corresponding values were about 80% and 75%.

On this clonotype: The clone's antigen remains unknown. No per-base quality is available; no much larger clone lies one base away.

The ophthalmopathy patients had moderately to severely active disease, with a Clinical Activity Score of 3 or higher, a NOSPECS grade of 4 or higher, and a disease duration of less than 3 months. Patients with other autoimmune diseases, uncontrolled infections, pregnancy or lactation were excluded from the study. Diagnosis relied on clinical symptoms, serum thyroxine, TRAb, thyroid ultrasound and orbital computed tomography. Ficoll-Paque density gradient centrifugation was used to isolate PBMCs from about 10 ml of fresh peripheral blood. Trizol reagent was used to extract the total RNA, and its quality was then checked on an Agilent 2100 Bioanalyzer. For repertoire sequencing, the TCR beta CDR3 regions were amplified from RNA transcripts. The first round was an RT-PCR using HTBI primers with the Qiagen OneStep RT-PCR kit, and this first round was followed by a second-round multiplex PCR, then size selection and purification. The libraries underwent paired-end sequencing with 100 bp reads on an Illumina HiSeq2000. The authors' analysis ran thus. Reads were processed with SOAPnuke, discarding reads with adapters, uncalled bases, mean Phred below 15, or no exact constant-primer or identifier match. COPE v1.2.5 was used to merge high-quality paired reads. Each unique nucleotide sequence was defined as a clonotype, and clonotypes were aligned to IMGT TRB V, D and J references with MiTCR v1.1. The analysis was limited to V-J combinations with a frequency above 0.0001, which together covered 99.2% of repertoires. For each V-J combination, a TCR clonal expansion and chaos score was defined as F50 clonal expansion divided by the chaos observed in the TCRdist matrix. Features were reduced by Welch's t-statistics and random forest to approximately 13 V-J combinations, which fed a naive Bayes classifier. Thyroid-blood repertoire similarity was quantified with the Morisita-Horn index. TCRdb reprocessing: public reads trimmed at Q25 with fastp, clones called with MiXCR, in-frame beta chains kept. Rows with a matching CDR3 protein are joined into one entry that keeps the most common DNA and genes. In this record, the V and J calls reflect TCRdb's handling and not the investigators' own analysis. This sample lists approximately 210,000 distinct CDR3 sequences; approximately 28% were detected once. The ten largest make up over 7.5% of the sample.

The junction carries 21 bases between V and J, which are trimmed by 4 bases and 5 bases respectively. Via the germline V gene, CDR1 is MNHEY and CDR2 SVGAGI. From the cysteine through the phenylalanine, the CDR3 covers 16 amino acids. The entry retains the CDR3 DNA only, 48 bases that are in frame from base 1. The sequence is built from TRBV6-5 and TRBJ2-7; TRBD2 is a possible D gene, resting on 5 matching bases. Sequencing used peripheral blood. This TCR derives from a man aged 50 or older with Graves' ophthalmopathy. Donor details come from another sample of the same person, matched by shared clones. The nucleotide sequence is TGTGCCAGCAGTTCCTCTAGCCTGTCCCCAACCCACGAGCAGTACTTC. Translated, this is CASSSSSLSPTHEQYF.